The entry that follows covers one T cell receptor beta chain sequence. This receptor's antigen is unknown. The sample holds no much larger clone one base away, and base qualities are not on file. The data are from a study of control samples from healthy donors and cancer patients (dated by TCRdb to about 2020). The library was generated by the immunoSEQ multiplex PCR assay. TCRdb carries this immuneACCESS record with in-frame sequences only. Its versions omit some clonotypes, under half of them owing to an unresolved V gene in the studies checked, with the rest unexplained. The sample has fewer than 200,000 clones on record, around 94% of them singletons. The ten largest clones represent roughly 15% of the sample. The CDR3 sequence holds 13 residues, the cysteine and phenylalanine included. Here the CDR3 DNA is all that survives: 39 bases in frame from base 1. As encoded in the germline V gene (reference sequence), CDR1 is SEHNR while CDR2 is FQNEAQ. V and J lose 7 bases and 3 bases, and a span of 13 bases separates them.

The source of this sequence is a man aged 55 to 70 with colorectal cancer. The chain is made from TRBV7-9 and TRBJ2-7; a tentative D call is TRBD1 (8 bases match). Sequencing was done on a sample of PBMCs. The bases are TGTGCCAGCACCACAGGGGGGGGCTACGAGCAGTACTTC. Its product reads: CASTTGGGYEQYF. The variable domain in full, with residues beyond the CDR3 obtained from the reference TRBV7-9 and TRBJ2-7 genes, is DTGVSQNPRHKITKRGQNVTFRCDPISEHNRLYWYRQTLGQGPEFLTYFQNEAQLEKSRLLSDRFSAERPKGSFSTLEIQRTEQGDSAMYLCASTTGGGYEQYFGPGTRLTVT.